The clone carrying this T cell receptor (beta chain) was seen only a few times. In TCRdb, the RT-PCR reads were re-called with MiXCR into one record per CDR3 protein. The top ten clones hold around 6% of a sample with about a million distinct CDR3 sequences, approximately 19% of them seen once. The source of the sample is a study of patients and donors after allogeneic stem cell transplantation. The CDR3 contains 14 residues. CDR1 is SNHLY and CDR2 is FYNNEI in the germline V gene. The V end was cut by 3 bases, the J end by 9 bases, with 15 bases between. The chain combines TRBV2 with TRBJ2-1; the D call may be TRBD1 or TRBD2 (5 bases each). This clonotype originated in a human donor who was either an allogeneic HSCT recipient or a stem cell or donor lymphocyte infusion donor (not recorded which). It is not recorded whose cells these are; they may come from a transplant donor. The sequenced sample consisted of blood, either unsorted or a sorted T cell fraction (not recorded which). The DNA for the CDR3 is TGTGCCAGCAGTGATTCCGCCGAGGGGAGTGAGCAGTTCTTC. This gives the protein CASSDSAEGSEQFF.